The rows below give T cell receptor beta chains drawn from one sample of a study of T cells in Graves' hyperthyroidism and ophthalmopathy. A single record per CDR3 protein comes from TCRdb applying MiXCR to the multiplex PCR reads. The sample includes roughly 660,000 distinct CDR3 sequences, around 15% of them seen just once. The sample taken for sequencing was blood. The receptor source for this set is a man between 50 and 59 years old with Graves' hyperthyroidism. The CDR3 runs from the conserved cysteine through the conserved F or W. The order of the fields is J gene, clone size, V gene, D gene, CDR3 protein, CDR3 DNA. A D gene is named only where the DNA matches it firmly. Some rows have no size entry. The others give once, few or many, or a class for an expanded clone.

TRBJ2-2	many	TRBV2	-	CASSELVGATGELFF	TGTGCCAGCAGTGAACTAGTAGGCGCCACCGGGGAGCTGTTTTTT
TRBJ1-2	many	TRBV7-2	-	CASTFQEGGISGYTF	TGTGCCAGCACCTTTCAAGAAGGGGGGATCTCTGGCTACACCTTC
TRBJ2-3	many	TRBV27	-	CASSFIPEHLNTQYF	TGTGCCAGCAGTTTCATTCCGGAGCACCTAAATACGCAGTATTTT
TRBJ2-1	few	TRBV7-6	TRBD1	CASSPYRGLNNEQFF	TGTGCCAGCAGCCCCTACAGGGGGCTAAACAATGAGCAGTTCTTC
TRBJ2-3	many	TRBV7-3	-	CASSFGASTDTQYF	TGTGCCAGCAGCTTCGGGGCTAGCACAGATACGCAGTATTTT
TRBJ2-2	few	TRBV19	-	CASSIDLLLVTGELFF	TGTGCCAGTAGTATAGATCTCCTGCTGGTTACCGGGGAGCTGTTTTTT
TRBJ2-7	-	TRBV4-1	-	CASSYGTPASYEQYF	TGCGCCAGCAGCTACGGGACTCCGGCATCCTACGAGCAGTACTTC
TRBJ1-1	-	TRBV5-1	-	CASSSPLLGQTGYEAFF	TGCGCCAGCAGCTCCCCGCTCCTCGGACAGACAGGCTATGAAGCTTTCTTT
TRBJ2-7	many	TRBV30	TRBD2	CAWSVLGGGIYEQYF	TGTGCCTGGAGTGTACTCGGCGGGGGAATCTACGAGCAGTACTTC
TRBJ2-1	many	TRBV27	-	CASSALQGSYNEQFF	TGTGCCAGCAGTGCACTACAGGGCTCCTACAATGAGCAGTTCTTC
TRBJ1-1	-	TRBV12-3/TRBV12-4	-	CASRSNGPEAFF	TGTGCCAGCAGATCTAACGGACCTGAAGCTTTCTTT
TRBJ1-3	few	TRBV5-1	-	CASSLGSSGLGGNTIYF	TGCGCCAGCAGCTTGGGGAGTAGTGGCCTGGGAGGAAACACCATATATTTT